Listed here are 32 T cell receptor beta chains from one sample, sequenced in a study of T cell changes during pregnancy in multiple sclerosis. Some clones are missing from TCRdb's copy, which holds only in-frame ones; the method was immunoSEQ multiplex PCR. Of 45,000 to 70,000 clones in the sample, about 93% were seen once. The material sequenced was peripheral blood, taken in the third trimester of pregnancy. Receptors originate from a female donor in good health, enrolled as a control in a pregnancy study.

The chain employs TRBV2 and TRBJ2-1; 7 nucleotides line up with TRBD1. The CDR3 loop spans 13 amino acids. J lost 3 bases, V lost 7 bases, and 3 bases had no gene match. CDR1 and CDR2 from the germline V gene are SNHLY and FYNNEI. The CDR3: CASNRDSYNEQFF. The CDR3 nucleotides read TGTGCCAGCAATCGGGACAGCTACAATGAGCAGTTCTTC. The whole variable domain, filled in from reference TRBV2 and TRBJ2-1, reads EPEVTQTPSHQVTQMGQEVILRCVPISNHLYFYWYRQILGQKVEFLVSFYNNEISEKSEIFDDQFSVERPDGSNFTLKIRSTKLEDSAMYFCASNRDSYNEQFFGPGTRLTVL.

The chain has TRBV5-8 and TRBJ2-3; 7 bases fit TRBD2. Germline V gene lookup returns CDR1 SGHTS and CDR2 YDEGEE. Germline trimming cut 1 base from V and 4 bases from J; bases unmatched to any gene: 6. The CDR3 length is 15 residues. CDR3 in amino acids: CASSLFREDPDTQYF. CDR3 in DNA: TGTGCCAGCAGCTTGTTTCGGGAGGACCCAGATACGCAGTATTTT.

The chain employs TRBV14 and TRBJ2-2; the D is unclear. V was trimmed by 0 bases and J by 4 bases, leaving 18 bases between them. Germline V gives CDR1 SGHDN, CDR2 FVKESK. There are 18 residues in the CDR3. The CDR3 protein is CASSQDLVGLGGTGELFF. DNA for the CDR3: TGTGCCAGCAGCCAAGATCTAGTAGGATTGGGTGGCACCGGGGAGCTGTTTTTT.

This clone was observed a single time. V gene TRBV2 combines with J gene TRBJ2-1, with 13 bases fitting TRBD2. The CDR3 loop spans 15 amino acids. V lost 4 bases to trimming and J lost 6 bases; unmatched junction nucleotides: 3. Germline CDR1 SNHLY, CDR2 FYNNEI. The DNA for the CDR3 is TGTGCCAGCAGTGGGGGACTAGCGGGGAGCAATGAGCAGTTCTTC. It yields the protein CASSGGLAGSNEQFF.

The chain links TRBV5-6 to TRBJ2-5; perhaps TRBD2 as D (7 bases). V lost 2 bases, J lost 4 bases, and 15 bases lay in between. CDR3 size: 15 residues. CDR1 is SGHDT and CDR2 is YYEEEE in the germline V gene. The DNA of the CDR3 is TGTGCCAGCAGCTTCGAAGTGGGGGGGCGAGAGACCCAGTACTTC. Translating it yields CASSFEVGGRETQYF.

V and J are TRBV7-9 and TRBJ1-3; D gene ambiguous. CDR1 and CDR2 from the germline V gene are SEHNR and FQNEAQ (reference sequence). This CDR3 is built from 15 residues. Trimming cost V 2 bases and J 0 bases, with 8 bases left between them. In nucleotides, the CDR3 is TGTGCCAGCAGCTTAAGACCAGGCTCTGGAAACACCATATATTTT. Translated, it gives CASSLRPGSGNTIYF.

The chain couples TRBV11-3 to TRBJ2-7, with 7 bases that match TRBD2. Germline CDR1 SGHNT, CDR2 YENEEA. CDR3 length equals 16 residues. The J segment lost 1 base and the V segment lost 2 bases, leaving 8 bases of the junction unmatched. The CDR3 region is CASSLLGGSSSYEQYF. CDR3 bases: TGTGCCAGCAGCTTATTAGGCGGGAGCTCATCCTACGAGCAGTACTTC.

About this clone itself: At one end, the junction sequence differs from germline, possibly due to a read error. The sample carries other DNA sequences with the same CDR3. The chain has TRBV13 and TRBJ1-1, with 10 nucleotides matching TRBD1. The CDR3 spans 15 residues. Germline values: CDR1 PRHDT, CDR2 FYEKMQ (reference sequence). For the CDR3, the DNA is TGTGCCAGCAGCCACGGGACAGGGGTGAACACTGAGGCTTTCTTT. Translated: CASSHGTGVNTEAFF.

The rearrangement links TRBV4-2 to TRBJ2-7; D may be TRBD2 (5 bases). The CDR3 totals 15 residues. Trimming stripped 0 bases from V and 0 bases from J, with 9 bases between. In germline, CDR1 is LGHNA, CDR2 YNFKEQ. CDR3 DNA sequence: TGTGCCAGCAGCCAAGATCACCGGGGCTCCTACGAGCAGTACTTC. It specifies CASSQDHRGSYEQYF.

The chain employs TRBV7-9 and TRBJ2-5; 9 bases align to TRBD2. This CDR3 comprises 16 residues. The germline V gene encodes CDR1 SEHNR and CDR2 FQNEAQ (reference sequence). The ends lost 2 bases at V and 1 base at J; junction bases unmatched: 5. CDR3 nucleotide sequence: TGTGCCAGCAGCTTAAGGCGGGGGGGCTTCCAAGAGACCCAGTACTTC. Its translation: CASSLRRGGFQETQYF.

The rearrangement joins TRBV9 to TRBJ2-2, with 8 nucleotides matching TRBD1. The ends lost 4 bases at V and 6 bases at J; junction bases unmatched: 5. This CDR3 spans 14 amino acids. Germline CDR1 SGDLS, CDR2 YYNGEE. The CDR3 reads CASSIGQGPGELFF. The CDR3 bases are TGTGCCAGCAGCATAGGACAGGGTCCCGGGGAGCTGTTTTTT.

The count of this clone is one. The CDR3 DNA reads as TGTGCCAGCAGCTTAGTCCGATATGGCTACACCTTC. Encoded protein: CASSLVRYGYTF. The chain employs TRBV6-5 and TRBJ1-2, with no clear D. The germline V gene encodes CDR1 MNHEY and CDR2 SVGAGI. The germline V and J ends were trimmed by 6 bases and 5 bases, with 10 bases remaining between them. The CDR3 extends over 12 amino acids.

The chain uses TRBV9 and TRBJ2-1, with 9 bases matching TRBD1. V lost 4 bases, J lost 5 bases, and 4 bases stayed unmatched. Germline CDR1 reads SGDLS; CDR2 reads YYNGEE. The CDR3 totals 14 residues. As DNA, the CDR3 is TGTGCCAGCAGCCCCTACAGGGGGCACAATGAGCAGTTCTTC. It codes for CASSPYRGHNEQFF.

The chain employs TRBV12-5 and TRBJ2-7, with D unclear. CDR1 is LGHNT, CDR2 FRNRAP, per germline. CDR3 length: 15 amino acids. Deletions cut 5 bases from V and 1 base from J, with 15 bases between. CDR3 sequence: CASGPNSARSYEQYF. CDR3 nucleotides: TGTGCTAGTGGTCCTAACAGTGCCCGTTCCTACGAGCAGTACTTC.

The gene calls are TRBV5-8 and TRBJ1-1; tentatively, D is TRBD1 (6 bases). CDR1 and CDR2 from the germline V gene are SGHTS and YDEGEE. This CDR3 region has 15 residues. With 4 bases removed from V and 1 base from J, the gap between germline ends came to 14 bases. The CDR3 DNA reads TGTGCCAGCAGCATCCTTCAGGGGTGGAACACTGAAGCTTTCTTT. Its protein product is CASSILQGWNTEAFF.

The chain carries TRBV7-8 and TRBJ2-7; a possible D gene is TRBD2 (6 bases). Between the trimmed V and J ends, which lost 2 bases and 4 bases, there was a span of 33 bases. The CDR3 is made up of 21 amino acids. The germline V gene has CDR1 SGHVS and CDR2 FQNEAQ. The CDR3 loop reads CASSLLIGVGSTSSGRYEQYF. The DNA of the CDR3 is TGTGCCAGCAGCTTACTGATAGGTGTCGGGTCCACTAGTAGCGGCCGATACGAGCAGTACTTC. Complete variable domain (other parts from reference TRBV7-8 and TRBJ2-7): GAGVSQSPRYKVAKRGQDVALRCDPISGHVSLFWYQQALGQGPEFLTYFQNEAQLDKSGLPSDRFFAERPEGSVSTLKIQRTQQEDSAVYLCASSLLIGVGSTSSGRYEQYFGPGTRLTVT.

The rearrangement joins TRBV6-1 to TRBJ2-3; 14 bases are a match to TRBD2. V lost 3 bases to trimming and J lost 2 bases; unmatched junction nucleotides: 13. Per germline, CDR1 MNHNS and CDR2 SASEGT. The CDR3 is 20 amino acids. In nucleotides, the CDR3 is TGTGCCAGCAGTGAGGAGGGGCCAGGACTAGCGGGAGGATTCACAGATACGCAGTATTTT. Residues: CASSEEGPGLAGGFTDTQYF.

The chain employs TRBV5-4 and TRBJ2-2; 9 bases map to TRBD2. Germline lookup yields CDR1 SGHNT and CDR2 YYREEE (reference sequence). Unmatched junction bases numbered 5, after V lost 3 bases and J lost 5 bases. The CDR3 runs to 15 residues. The CDR3: CASSSGTSFTGELFF. The DNA for the CDR3 is TGTGCCAGCAGCTCAGGGACTAGCTTTACCGGGGAGCTGTTTTTT.

This chain joins TRBV29-1 and TRBJ1-1; no firm D call. The CDR3 totals 13 residues. V was trimmed by 6 bases and J by 0 bases, leaving 11 bases between them. Per the germline V gene, CDR1 is SQVTM and CDR2 is ANQGSEA. CDR3 DNA sequence: TGCAGCGTCCGCGACACGGTGAACACTGAAGCTTTCTTT. The encoded protein is CSVRDTVNTEAFF.

The rearrangement uses TRBV28 and TRBJ2-3; D ambiguous. Germline V gives CDR1 MDHEN, CDR2 SYDVKM. Trimming removed 8 bases at V and 0 bases at J, with 9 bases between. The CDR3 spans 13 residues. CDR3 region: CASLLPSTDTQYF. The CDR3 nucleotides are TGTGCCAGCCTACTTCCGAGCACAGATACGCAGTATTTT.

The V and J genes are TRBV7-2 and TRBJ2-2; the D gene is possibly TRBD2 (5 bases). V was trimmed by 3 bases and J by 1 base, leaving 9 bases between them. The CDR3 covers 15 residues. Germline loops: CDR1 SGHTA, CDR2 FQGNSA. CDR3 loop: CASSFKGVNTGELFF. CDR3 nucleotide sequence: TGTGCCAGCAGCTTTAAGGGAGTGAACACCGGGGAGCTGTTTTTT.

V gene TRBV6-5 combines with J gene TRBJ2-7, with 10 bases aligning to TRBD2. The trim removed 4 bases at V and 7 bases at J, leaving 10 bases unmatched. The CDR3 spans 15 residues. Germline CDR1 reads MNHEY; CDR2 reads SVGAGI. The CDR3 region has the DNA TGTGCCAGCAGTTCATTTCTAGCGGGAGCGGAAGAGCAGTACTTC. This gives the protein CASSSFLAGAEEQYF.

The V and J genes are TRBV13 and TRBJ1-1; no reliable D call. The V and J ends lost 0 bases and 9 bases respectively, with 5 bases between them. The V gene's germline CDR1 is PRHDT and CDR2 FYEKMQ (reference sequence). The CDR3 runs 11 residues. CDR3 in DNA: TGTGCCAGCAGCTTAGGTGGCCAAGCTTTCTTT. Its protein is CASSLGGQAFF.

This sequence joins TRBV5-1 and TRBJ2-7; 9 bases match TRBD1. The CDR3 runs 18 residues. V dropped 0 bases and J dropped 2; count of bases not matched to a gene: 12. Germline-derived CDR1 and CDR2 are SGHRS and YFSETQ. CDR3 sequence: CASSLVGQGFIPAYEQYF. As DNA, the CDR3 is TGCGCCAGCAGCTTGGTCGGACAGGGGTTCATACCGGCCTACGAGCAGTACTTC.

The chain couples TRBV5-1 to TRBJ1-1; D is perhaps TRBD1 (5 bases). V was cut by 2 bases and J by 1 base, with 9 bases left in between. Germline V lookup: CDR1 SGHRS, CDR2 YFSETQ. This CDR3 region has 14 residues. The CDR3 nucleotides are TGCGCCAGCAGCTTCGGGGGGTCGAACACTGAAGCTTTCTTT. Translation gives CASSFGGSNTEAFF.

The rearrangement links TRBV19 to TRBJ2-2; 8 bases are a match to TRBD2. V trimming: 8 bases; J trimming: 2 bases; junction bases outside the gene matches: 7. The germline V gene encodes CDR1 LNHDA and CDR2 SQIVND (reference sequence). The length of the CDR3 is 15 residues. CDR3 amino acids: CASLLADKNTGELFF. CDR3 coding DNA: TGTGCCAGTCTACTAGCGGATAAAAACACCGGGGAGCTGTTTTTT. The full variable domain, its missing parts supplied by reference TRBV19 and TRBJ2-2, is DGGITQSPKYLFRKEGQNVTLSCEQNLNHDAMYWYRQDPGQGLRLIYYSQIVNDFQKGDIAEGYSVSREKKESFPLTVTSAQKNPTAFYLCASLLADKNTGELFFGEGSRLTVL.

The V and J genes are TRBV28 and TRBJ1-4, with TRBD1 as a possible D gene (5 bases). Trimming left V 2 bases short and J 7 bases short, with 17 bases between. Germline CDR1 MDHEN, CDR2 SYDVKM. The CDR3 spans 16 residues. This CDR3 is CASSLSGGRGGEKLFF. CDR3 nucleotides: TGTGCCAGCAGTTTAAGTGGGGGTAGGGGAGGTGAAAAACTGTTTTTT. Complete variable domain (other parts from reference TRBV28 and TRBJ1-4): DVKVTQSSRYLVKRTGEKVFLECVQDMDHENMFWYRQDPGLGLRLIYFSYDVKMKEKGDIPEGYSVSREKKERFSLILESASTNQTSMYLCASSLSGGRGGEKLFFGSGTQLSVL.

This chain links TRBV10-3 with TRBJ1-4; 7 bases line up with TRBD1. V lost 4 bases to trimming and J lost 7 bases; unmatched junction nucleotides: 6. The CDR3 is 14 amino acids. CDR1 is ENHRY and CDR2 is SYGVKD in the germline V gene. CDR3 residues: CAISAGRGSEKLFF. Written as DNA, the CDR3 is TGTGCCATCAGTGCAGGCAGGGGGAGTGAAAAACTGTTTTTT.

J is TRBJ2-7 and V is TRBV5-1, with D tentatively TRBD2 (5 bases). CDR1 is SGHRS and CDR2 is YFSETQ in the germline V gene. The CDR3 sequence is 14 residues long. V was shortened by 0 bases and J by 2 bases, with 9 bases between the two germline ends. CDR3 loop: CASSLAIGTYEQYF. CDR3 bases: TGCGCCAGCAGCTTGGCGATCGGGACCTACGAGCAGTACTTC.

The V call is TRBV28, the J call TRBJ2-2; D is uncertain. The CDR3 is 15 residues long. Germline V lookup: CDR1 MDHEN, CDR2 SYDVKM. Trimming stripped 7 bases from V and 4 bases from J, with 16 bases between. CDR3 loop: CASTQRADGTGELFF. DNA for the CDR3: TGTGCCAGCACCCAGCGCGCAGACGGCACCGGGGAGCTGTTTTTT.

The gene calls are TRBV7-2 and TRBJ2-5; no clear D gene. V was trimmed by 6 bases and J by 3 bases, leaving 14 bases between them. This CDR3 is 14 amino acids long. Germline values: CDR1 SGHTA, CDR2 FQGNSA. CDR3 in amino acids: CASRSSQLKETQYF. CDR3 DNA: TGTGCCAGCAGGTCGAGTCAACTAAAAGAGACCCAGTACTTC.

This sequence joins TRBV28 and TRBJ2-3, with 10 bases aligning to TRBD2. The junction had 4 bases not matched to a gene; V was cut back by 6 bases and J by 1 base. This CDR3 spans 15 amino acids. The germline V gene has CDR1 MDHEN and CDR2 SYDVKM. The CDR3 DNA sequence: TGTGCCAGCAGCTCCGGGACTAGCGGCACAGATACGCAGTATTTT. Translating it yields CASSSGTSGTDTQYF.